These T cell receptor beta chains were read from a single sample in a study of blood T cell repertoires in COVID-19. The method was immunoSEQ multiplex PCR; TCRdb's version includes in-frame clones alone and lacks a portion of them. This table has about 220,000 clones, 75% to 85% appearing once. Sequenced sample: peripheral blood. These TCRs come from a man between 45 and 60 years old with active or convalescent COVID-19. The CDR3 runs from the conserved cysteine through the conserved F or W. D genes are given only for firm matches. A clone size is listed for some rows: how often the clone was seen (once, few, many), or a class if it is expanded.

clone_size	d_call	j_call	v_call	cdr3_aa	cdr3_nt
NA	NA	TRBJ2-3	TRBV18	CASSDNDTPFYFTDTQYF	TGTGCCAGCTCGGACAACGACACGCCATTCTACTTCACAGATACGCAGTATTTT
NA	TRBD1	TRBJ1-2	TRBV27	CASSPGQGENYGYTF	TGTGCCAGCAGTCCAGGACAGGGGGAGAACTATGGCTACACCTTC
once	TRBD1	TRBJ1-5	TRBV19	CASSIGDRGKNQPQHF	TGTGCCAGTAGTATAGGGGACAGGGGGAAGAATCAGCCCCAGCATTTT
NA	TRBD2	TRBJ2-3	TRBV7-2	CASSLLAGGVDSTDTQYF	TGTGCCAGCAGCTTACTAGCGGGGGGGGTGGATAGCACAGATACGCAGTATTTT
few	NA	TRBJ1-3	TRBV28	CASSLPSGNTIYF	TGTGCCAGCAGTTTACCCTCCGGAAACACCATATATTTT
NA	TRBD1	TRBJ1-5	TRBV6-1	CASSGWWGQHSNQPQHF	TGTGCCAGCAGTGGCTGGTGGGGACAGCATAGCAATCAGCCCCAGCATTTT
NA	NA	TRBJ2-3	TRBV5-4	CASSLEASGTDTQYF	TGTGCCAGCAGCTTGGAGGCTAGCGGCACAGATACGCAGTATTTT
NA	NA	TRBJ1-5	TRBV7-9	CASSNSLGRPQAGNQPQHF	TGTGCCAGCAGCAATTCACTAGGACGTCCCCAGGCAGGCAATCAGCCCCAGCATTTT
NA	NA	TRBJ1-1	TRBV19	CASSTGHPNTEAFF	TGTGCCAGTAGTACCGGACACCCGAACACTGAAGCTTTCTTT
NA	TRBD2	TRBJ2-4	TRBV16	CASSRGLAGGTKNIQYF	TGTGCCAGCAGCCGAGGACTAGCGGGGGGCACCAAAAACATTCAGTACTTC
NA	NA	TRBJ2-3	TRBV3-1/TRBV3-2	CASSQRELGTDTQYF	TGTGCCAGCAGCCAACGTGAACTAGGCACAGATACGCAGTATTTT
NA	TRBD2	TRBJ2-1	TRBV5-1	CASSLRPPGLAAHYNEQFF	TGCGCCAGCAGCTTGAGGCCCCCGGGGCTAGCGGCCCACTACAATGAGCAGTTCTTC
NA	NA	TRBJ1-1	TRBV3-1/TRBV3-2	CASSLLGREANTEAFF	TGTGCCAGCAGCCTTTTGGGCAGGGAGGCGAACACTGAAGCTTTCTTT
NA	NA	TRBJ2-2	TRBV7-2	CASSLERVLGELFF	TGTGCCAGCAGCTTAGAGCGGGTATTAGGGGAGCTGTTTTTT
NA	NA	TRBJ1-4	TRBV7-2	CASSFQGTTNEKLFF	TGTGCCAGCAGCTTCCAGGGGACAACTAATGAAAAACTGTTTTTT
NA	TRBD1	TRBJ1-2	TRBV29-1	CSTPTGSNGYTF	TGCAGCACCCCGACAGGGTCGAACGGCTACACCTTC
NA	TRBD1	TRBJ2-7	TRBV2	CASSRDRERSYEQYF	TGTGCCAGCAGCCGGGACAGGGAACGATCGTACGAGCAGTACTTC
once	TRBD1	TRBJ1-2	TRBV10-2	CATSAITGDYGYTF	TGCGCCACCTCGGCTATAACAGGGGACTATGGCTACACCTTC
once	TRBD2	TRBJ2-1	TRBV7-8	CASSLGLAGAPSSYNEQFF	TGTGCCAGCAGCTTAGGGCTAGCGGGAGCCCCAAGCTCCTACAATGAGCAGTTCTTC
NA	TRBD2	TRBJ2-7	TRBV20-1	CSASYGTTYEQYF	TGCAGTGCTAGTTACGGGACTACCTACGAGCAGTACTTC
NA	TRBD2	TRBJ2-1	TRBV28	CASSYPGGLNHEQFF	TGTGCCAGCAGTTACCCGGGGGGATTAAACCATGAGCAGTTCTTC
NA	NA	TRBJ1-6	TRBV19	CASSIGQNSPLHF	TGTGCCAGTAGTATAGGGCAAAATTCACCCCTCCACTTT
once	NA	TRBJ1-2	TRBV5-8	CASSSPNYGYTF	TGTGCCAGCAGCTCTCCTAACTATGGCTACACCTTC
NA	NA	TRBJ2-7	TRBV4-1	CASSQVSGSSYEQYF	TGCGCCAGCAGCCAAGTTTCCGGGAGCTCCTACGAGCAGTACTTC
NA	NA	TRBJ1-1	TRBV5-8	CASSLSGRNTEAFF	TGTGCCAGCAGCTTGTCCGGGAGGAACACTGAAGCTTTCTTT
NA	NA	TRBJ2-4	TRBV19	CASSMAGPRIQYF	TGTGCCAGTAGTATGGCAGGGCCCCGGATTCAGTACTTC
NA	TRBD1	TRBJ2-5	TRBV6-2/TRBV6-3	CASSSWGQQETQYF	TGTGCCAGCAGTTCCTGGGGACAGCAAGAGACCCAGTACTTC
NA	NA	TRBJ1-3	TRBV7-8	CASSLTTQGNTIYF	TGTGCCAGCAGCTTGACGACACAGGGAAACACCATATATTTT
few	NA	TRBJ2-1	TRBV18	CASSLFENEQFF	TGTGCCAGCTCACTTTTTGAGAATGAGCAGTTCTTC
NA	TRBD1	TRBJ2-2	TRBV6-7	CARWTGGDTGELFF	TGTGCCAGGTGGACAGGGGGCGACACCGGGGAGCTGTTTTTT
NA	TRBD2	TRBJ2-3	TRBV2	CAMRVREGRGDTQYF	TGTGCCATGCGGGTGCGGGAGGGCCGTGGAGATACGCAGTATTTT
NA	TRBD2	TRBJ2-3	TRBV5-4	CASSVGTSGSRTDTQYF	TGTGCCAGCAGCGTCGGGACTAGCGGTTCTCGCACAGATACGCAGTATTTT
NA	TRBD2	TRBJ2-3	TRBV19	CASSIDLAGGMTDTQYF	TGTGCCAGTAGTATTGACCTAGCGGGGGGGATGACAGATACGCAGTATTTT
NA	NA	TRBJ1-1	TRBV28	CASSSYEFTEAFF	TGTGCCAGCAGTTCCTATGAATTCACTGAAGCTTTCTTT
NA	NA	TRBJ2-2	TRBV3-1/TRBV3-2	CASSLQRGELFF	TGTGCCAGCAGCCTCCAGCGTGGGGAGCTGTTTTTT
NA	TRBD1	TRBJ1-3	TRBV19	CASTGTGVGSGNTIYF	TGTGCCAGTACAGGGACAGGGGTCGGCTCTGGAAACACCATATATTTT
NA	TRBD1	TRBJ1-2	TRBV5-1	CASSSNRGDGYTF	TGCGCCAGCAGCTCTAACAGGGGAGATGGCTACACCTTC
NA	TRBD1	TRBJ1-5	TRBV11-2	CASSPDRGQPQHF	TGTGCCAGCAGCCCGGACAGGGGCCAGCCCCAGCATTTT
NA	NA	TRBJ1-2	TRBV6-5	CASSYGKGAYGYTF	TGTGCCAGCAGTTACGGTAAAGGGGCCTATGGCTACACCTTC
once	TRBD1	TRBJ1-1	TRBV7-8	CASSLAIRDSRAFF	TGTGCCAGCAGCTTAGCTATAAGGGACAGTAGAGCTTTCTTT
NA	TRBD2	TRBJ2-3	TRBV5-1	CASSSGLADPSTDTQYF	TGCGCCAGCAGCTCGGGACTAGCGGACCCTAGCACAGATACGCAGTATTTT
NA	NA	TRBJ1-2	TRBV18	CASSPPVQGLDYGYTF	TGTGCCAGCTCACCACCGGTTCAGGGGCTGGACTATGGCTACACCTTC
NA	NA	TRBJ2-1	TRBV7-3	CASSPLGDSYNEQFF	TGTGCCAGCAGCCCACTTGGAGACTCCTACAATGAGCAGTTCTTC
NA	TRBD1	TRBJ1-2	TRBV2	CASSKDGGGSYGYTF	TGTGCCAGCAGTAAGGATGGAGGGGGCTCCTATGGCTACACCTTC
NA	NA	TRBJ2-6	TRBV9	CASSVVQSGANVLTF	TGTGCCAGCAGCGTAGTACAGTCTGGGGCCAACGTCCTGACTTTC
once	NA	TRBJ2-3	TRBV5-1	CASSFGEDTQYF	TGCGCCAGCAGCTTTGGGGAGGATACGCAGTATTTT
NA	TRBD1	TRBJ2-7	TRBV27	CASSFLDREYEQYF	TGTGCCAGCAGTTTTCTGGACAGGGAGTACGAGCAGTACTTC
NA	NA	TRBJ2-1	TRBV28	CASREGGPAYNEQFF	TGTGCCAGCAGAGAAGGGGGTCCTGCCTACAATGAGCAGTTCTTC
once	TRBD2	TRBJ2-3	TRBV2	CASSPPALAWDADTQYF	TGTGCCAGCAGTCCTCCAGCACTAGCGTGGGATGCAGATACGCAGTATTTT
NA	NA	TRBJ2-3	TRBV24-1	CATSDPPTDTQYF	TGTGCCACCAGTGATCCCCCTACAGATACGCAGTATTTT
NA	NA	TRBJ2-7	TRBV30	CAWSEGPAGSYEQYF	TGTGCCTGGAGTGAAGGGCCCGCGGGATCCTACGAGCAGTACTTC
few	NA	TRBJ1-6	TRBV9	CASSVTGSDSPLHF	TGTGCCAGCAGCGTTACAGGGTCGGATTCACCCCTCCACTTT
few	NA	TRBJ2-1	TRBV14	CASSQVSGPPLSYNEQFF	TGTGCCAGCAGCCAAGTGAGCGGGCCACCCTTAAGCTACAATGAGCAGTTCTTC
NA	NA	TRBJ2-7	TRBV13	CASSSVGGAGWGGEQYF	TGTGCCAGCAGTTCCGTAGGGGGCGCGGGATGGGGAGGCGAGCAGTACTTC
NA	TRBD1	TRBJ2-2	TRBV18	CASSPRPGQGDGELFF	TGTGCCAGCTCACCACGACCGGGACAGGGGGACGGGGAGCTGTTTTTT
few	NA	TRBJ2-5	TRBV5-1	CASRDWEQETQYF	TGCGCCAGCCGGGACTGGGAACAAGAGACCCAGTACTTC
few	NA	TRBJ1-1	TRBV11-2	CASSFNLGNTEAFF	TGTGCCAGCAGCTTTAATCTAGGGAACACTGAAGCTTTCTTT